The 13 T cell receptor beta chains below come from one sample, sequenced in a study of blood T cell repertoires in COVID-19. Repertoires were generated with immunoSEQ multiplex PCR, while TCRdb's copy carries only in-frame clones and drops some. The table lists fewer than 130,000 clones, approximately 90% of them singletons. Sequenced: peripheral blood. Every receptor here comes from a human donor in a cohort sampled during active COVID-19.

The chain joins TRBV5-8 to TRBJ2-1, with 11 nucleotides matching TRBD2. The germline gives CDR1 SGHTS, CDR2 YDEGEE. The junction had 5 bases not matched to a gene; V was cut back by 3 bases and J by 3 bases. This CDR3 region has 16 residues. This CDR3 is CASSSRLAGNYNEQFF. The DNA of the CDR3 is TGTGCCAGCAGCTCCCGACTAGCGGGAAACTACAATGAGCAGTTCTTC.

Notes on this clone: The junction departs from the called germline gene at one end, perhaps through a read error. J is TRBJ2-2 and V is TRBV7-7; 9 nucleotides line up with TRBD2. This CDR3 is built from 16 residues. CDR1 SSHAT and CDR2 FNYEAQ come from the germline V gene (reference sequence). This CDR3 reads CASSLLAGDDTGELFF. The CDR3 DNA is TGTGCTAGCAGCTTATTAGCGGGAGACGACACCGGGGAGCTGTTTTTT.

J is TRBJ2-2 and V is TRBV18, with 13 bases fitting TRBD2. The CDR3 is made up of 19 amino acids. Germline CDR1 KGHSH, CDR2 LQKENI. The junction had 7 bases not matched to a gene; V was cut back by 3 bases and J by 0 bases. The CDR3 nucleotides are TGTGCCAGCTCACCCCGACTAGCGGGAGGAATCGCGAACACCGGGGAGCTGTTTTTT. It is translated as CASSPRLAGGIANTGELFF.

As DNA, the CDR3 is TGTGCCAGCAGTGCTAGCGCCTACCAAGAGACCCAGTACTTC. The encoded protein is CASSASAYQETQYF. The chain couples TRBV2 to TRBJ2-5; tentative D call: TRBD2 (6 bases). Trimming took 4 bases from V and 0 from J, leaving 9 bases between them. Germline V gene sequence: CDR1 SNHLY, CDR2 FYNNEI. This CDR3 region has 14 residues. The variable domain in full, with the rest retrieved from reference TRBV2 and TRBJ2-5, is EPEVTQTPSHQVTQMGQEVILRCVPISNHLYFYWYRQILGQKVEFLVSFYNNEISEKSEIFDDQFSVERPDGSNFTLKIRSTKLEDSAMYFCASSASAYQETQYFGPGTRLLVL.

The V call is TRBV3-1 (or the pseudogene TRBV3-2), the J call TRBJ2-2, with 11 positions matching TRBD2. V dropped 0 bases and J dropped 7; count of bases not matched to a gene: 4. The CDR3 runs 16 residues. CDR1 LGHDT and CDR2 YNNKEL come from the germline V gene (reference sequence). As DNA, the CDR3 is TGTGCCAGCAGCCAAGACTGGGGACTAGCGGACGGGGAGCTGTTTTTT. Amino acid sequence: CASSQDWGLADGELFF.

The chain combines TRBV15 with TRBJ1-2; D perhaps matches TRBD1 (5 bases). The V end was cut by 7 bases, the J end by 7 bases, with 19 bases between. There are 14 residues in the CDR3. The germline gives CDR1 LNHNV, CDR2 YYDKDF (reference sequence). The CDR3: CATTDSPLSRGYTF. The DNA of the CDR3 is TGTGCCACCACCGACAGTCCACTAAGCCGTGGCTACACCTTC. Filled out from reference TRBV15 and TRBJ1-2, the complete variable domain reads DAMVIQNPRYQVTQFGKPVTLSCSQTLNHNVMYWYQQKSSQAPKLLFHYYDKDFNNEADTPDNFQSRRPNTSFCFLDIRSPGLGDTAMYLCATTDSPLSRGYTFGSGTRLTVV.

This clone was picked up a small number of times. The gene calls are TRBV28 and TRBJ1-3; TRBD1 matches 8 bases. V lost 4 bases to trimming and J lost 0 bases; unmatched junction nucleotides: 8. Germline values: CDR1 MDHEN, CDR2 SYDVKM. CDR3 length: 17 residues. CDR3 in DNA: TGTGCCAGCAGTTACATTCGGGACAGGCCCTCTGGAAACACCATATATTTT. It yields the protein CASSYIRDRPSGNTIYF.

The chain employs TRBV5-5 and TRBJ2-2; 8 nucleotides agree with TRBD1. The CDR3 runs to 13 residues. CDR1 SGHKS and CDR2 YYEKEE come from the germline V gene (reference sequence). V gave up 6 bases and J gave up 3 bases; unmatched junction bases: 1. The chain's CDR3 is CASTGGDTGELFF. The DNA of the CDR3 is TGTGCCAGCACAGGGGGCGACACCGGGGAGCTGTTTTTT.

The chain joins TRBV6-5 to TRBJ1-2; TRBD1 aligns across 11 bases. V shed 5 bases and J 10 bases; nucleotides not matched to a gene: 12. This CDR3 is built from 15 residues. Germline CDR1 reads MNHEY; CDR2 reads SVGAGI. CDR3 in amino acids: CASSPPPGTGGDYTF. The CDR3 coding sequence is TGTGCCAGCAGTCCCCCCCCTGGGACAGGGGGTGACTACACCTTC.

This chain's CDR3 is CASSQGTDAKAFF. CDR3 nucleotide sequence: TGTGCCAGTAGTCAAGGGACAGACGCGAAAGCTTTCTTT. This chain joins TRBV19 and TRBJ1-1; 7 bases map to TRBD1. Germline CDR1 reads LNHDA; CDR2 reads SQIVND (reference sequence). Unmatched junction bases numbered 9, after V lost 5 bases and J lost 9 bases. The CDR3 spans 13 residues.

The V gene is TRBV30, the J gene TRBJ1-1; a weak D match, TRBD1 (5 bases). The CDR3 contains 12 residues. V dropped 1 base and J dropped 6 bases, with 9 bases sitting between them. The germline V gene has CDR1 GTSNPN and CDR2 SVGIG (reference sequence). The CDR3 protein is CAWSGGGPEAFF. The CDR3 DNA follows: TGTGCCTGGAGTGGCGGGGGTCCTGAAGCTTTCTTT.

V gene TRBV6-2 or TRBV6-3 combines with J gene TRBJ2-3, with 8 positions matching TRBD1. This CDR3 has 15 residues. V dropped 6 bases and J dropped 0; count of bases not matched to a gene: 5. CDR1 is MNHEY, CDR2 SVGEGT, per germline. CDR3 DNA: TGTGCCAGCAGCCCCCAGGGGGCTAGCACAGATACGCAGTATTTT. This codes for CASSPQGASTDTQYF.

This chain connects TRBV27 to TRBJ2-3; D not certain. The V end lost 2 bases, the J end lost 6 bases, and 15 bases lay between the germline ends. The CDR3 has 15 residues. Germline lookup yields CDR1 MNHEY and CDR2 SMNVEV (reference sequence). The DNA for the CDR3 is TGTGCCAGCAGTTTAAGTCCCTCAACACAGGATACGCAGTATTTT. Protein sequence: CASSLSPSTQDTQYF.